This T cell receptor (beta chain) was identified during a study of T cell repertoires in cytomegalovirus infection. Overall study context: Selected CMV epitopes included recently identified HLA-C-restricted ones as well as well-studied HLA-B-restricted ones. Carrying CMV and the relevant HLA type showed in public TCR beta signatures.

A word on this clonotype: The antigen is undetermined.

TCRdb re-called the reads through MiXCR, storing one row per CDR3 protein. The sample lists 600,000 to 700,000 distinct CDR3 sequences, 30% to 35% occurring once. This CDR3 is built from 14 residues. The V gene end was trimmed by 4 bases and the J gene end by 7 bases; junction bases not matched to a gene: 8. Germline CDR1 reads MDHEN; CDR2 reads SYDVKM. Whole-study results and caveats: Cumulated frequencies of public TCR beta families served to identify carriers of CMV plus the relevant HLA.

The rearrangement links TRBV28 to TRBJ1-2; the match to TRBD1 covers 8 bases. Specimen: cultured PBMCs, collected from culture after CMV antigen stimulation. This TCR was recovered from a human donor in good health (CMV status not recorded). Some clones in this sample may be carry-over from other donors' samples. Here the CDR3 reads CASSSGQGAGGYTF. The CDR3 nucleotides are TGTGCCAGCAGTTCAGGCCAGGGGGCGGGTGGCTACACCTTC.